This T cell receptor beta chain comes out of a study of blood T cells in healthy people across ages. To note about this clonotype: Its specificity is not known.

Germline CDR1 SEHNR, CDR2 FQNEAQ (reference sequence). V was clipped by 4 bases and J by 8 bases, with 12 bases between them. The CDR3 is 13 amino acids. Donor samples were obtained from healthy Caucasian individuals from Russia, aged about 6 to 100. General study findings and limits: There was no known CMV status for donors, so expanded clonotype changes were possibly confounded. Among T cells, TCR beta diversity per million cells dropped roughly linearly as age rose.

The authors ran a second PCR of about 6 to 12 cycles using a sample-barcoded 5' primer and a J-beta primer mix. Paired-end reads containing CDR3 totaled no fewer than 3 million for each sample. TCRdb re-called the 5' RACE reads through MiXCR, storing one row per CDR3 protein. The sample records 1.5 million to 1.8 million distinct CDR3 sequences, approximately 39% being singletons. The gene calls are TRBV7-9 and TRBJ2-1; D not certain. Sample: blood. This TCR was sampled from a woman aged 18-35 years in good health. CDR3 nucleotides: TGTGCCAGCAGCTCCGGAGCCTCCGATGAGCAGTTCTTC. Translating it yields CASSSGASDEQFF.